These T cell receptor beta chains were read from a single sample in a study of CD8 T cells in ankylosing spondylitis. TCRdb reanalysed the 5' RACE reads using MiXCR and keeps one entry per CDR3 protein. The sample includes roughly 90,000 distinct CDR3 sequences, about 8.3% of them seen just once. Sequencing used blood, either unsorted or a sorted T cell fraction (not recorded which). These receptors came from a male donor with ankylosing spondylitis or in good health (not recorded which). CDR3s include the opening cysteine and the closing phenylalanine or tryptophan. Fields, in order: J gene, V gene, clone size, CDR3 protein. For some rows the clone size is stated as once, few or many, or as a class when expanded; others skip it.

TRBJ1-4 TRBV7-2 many CASSWRPVGEKLFF
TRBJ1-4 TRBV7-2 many CASSLGQGFEKLFF
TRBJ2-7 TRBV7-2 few CASSLSGTPPYEQYF
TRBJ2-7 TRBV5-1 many CASSLVAGRAYEQYF
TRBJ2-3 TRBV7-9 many CASSPTRHTQYF
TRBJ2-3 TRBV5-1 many CASSALAGRSTDTQYF
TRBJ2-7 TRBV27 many CASRIGTGALGSYEQYF
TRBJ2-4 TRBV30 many CAWRLAGAYIQYF
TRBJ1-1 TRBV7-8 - CASRNHRGRGTEAFF
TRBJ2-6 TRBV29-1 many CSVAITWTSGANVLTF
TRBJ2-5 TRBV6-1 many CASSPRWAGEEETQYF
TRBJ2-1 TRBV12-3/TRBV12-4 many CASRLSLRSEQFF
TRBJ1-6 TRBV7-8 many CASSTSGGENSPLHF
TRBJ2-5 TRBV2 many CASTQQGAEGETQYF
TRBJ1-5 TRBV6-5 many CASSYRGWGQPQHF
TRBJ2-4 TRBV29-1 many CSVETGEGGKNIQYF
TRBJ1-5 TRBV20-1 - CSALDRFNQPQHF
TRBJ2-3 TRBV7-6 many CASSLDVPDTQYF
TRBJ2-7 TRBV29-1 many CSVREGFSYEQYF
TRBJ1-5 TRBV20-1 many CSAEGASGNQPQHF
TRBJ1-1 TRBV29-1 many CSVESGEAFF
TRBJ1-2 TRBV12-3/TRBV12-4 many CASSRTITGGGDGYTF
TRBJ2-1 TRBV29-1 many CSVEEEGSYNEQFF
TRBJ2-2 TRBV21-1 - CASSKGTGELFF
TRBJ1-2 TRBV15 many CATSTRGGGDGYTF
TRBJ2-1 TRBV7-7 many CASSLSVQGSEQFF
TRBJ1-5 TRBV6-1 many CASSEWTGDHQPQHF
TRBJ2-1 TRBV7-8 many CASSFVIPGGKYNEQFF
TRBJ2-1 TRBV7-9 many CASSSRTSGLDNEQFF
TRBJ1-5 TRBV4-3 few CASSQGHTDSNQPQHF
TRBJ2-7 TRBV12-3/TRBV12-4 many CASSPSPPSYEQYF
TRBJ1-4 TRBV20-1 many CSAFGQLNEKLFF
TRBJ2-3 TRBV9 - CASSVAPAASSTDTQYF
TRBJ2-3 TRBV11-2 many CASSLNRMASGSTDTQYF
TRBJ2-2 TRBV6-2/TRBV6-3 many CASSYSGLAGGTGELFF
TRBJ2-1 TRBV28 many CASRGTSSYNEQFF
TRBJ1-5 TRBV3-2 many CAIQPVQGRSNQPQHF
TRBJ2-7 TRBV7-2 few CASSLGLAGGPYF
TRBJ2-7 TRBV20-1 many CSAPVYSGATKFYEQYF